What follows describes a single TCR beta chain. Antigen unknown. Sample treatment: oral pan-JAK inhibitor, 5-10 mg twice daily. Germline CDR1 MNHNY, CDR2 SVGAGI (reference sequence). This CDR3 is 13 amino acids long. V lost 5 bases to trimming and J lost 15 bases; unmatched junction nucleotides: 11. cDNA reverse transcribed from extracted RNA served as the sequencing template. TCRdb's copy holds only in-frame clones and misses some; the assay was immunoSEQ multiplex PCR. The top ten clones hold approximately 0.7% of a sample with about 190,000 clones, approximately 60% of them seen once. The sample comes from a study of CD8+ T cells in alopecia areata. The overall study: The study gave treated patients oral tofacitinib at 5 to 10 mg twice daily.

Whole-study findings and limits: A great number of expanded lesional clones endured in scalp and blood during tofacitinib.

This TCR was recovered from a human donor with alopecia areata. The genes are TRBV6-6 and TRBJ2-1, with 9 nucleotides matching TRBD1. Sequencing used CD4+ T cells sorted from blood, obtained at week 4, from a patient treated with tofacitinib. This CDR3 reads CASSTYRDRVMFF. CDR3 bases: TGTGCCAGCAGTACGTACCGGGACAGGGTAATGTTCTTC.